Following are 13 T cell receptor beta chains from one sample sequenced in a study of T cell responses to AZD1222 COVID-19 vaccine. The data were produced by immunoSEQ multiplex PCR, yet TCRdb's version contains in-frame clones alone and is incomplete. Seen here are some 160,000 clones, roughly 89% observed once, and the top ten hold 1.6%. Sequencing was performed on peripheral blood, taken on day 0 of AZD1222 vaccination. The source of these receptors is an adult in good health.

The chain uses TRBV3-1 (or the pseudogene TRBV3-2) and TRBJ2-2; possibly TRBD2 for D (6 bases). Germline CDR1 is LGHDT and CDR2 is YNNKEL (reference sequence). The CDR3 has 20 amino acids. Trimming took off 0 bases at V and 3 bases at J, with 23 bases between the two ends. CDR3 nucleotides: TGTGCCAGCAGCCAAGATTTAATCAGGCCCAGGAGGGGTCACACCGGGGAGCTGTTTTTT. Protein product: CASSQDLIRPRRGHTGELFF.

This chain links TRBV20-1 with TRBJ1-6, with D unresolved. The ends were cut back, 3 bases at V and 9 bases at J, with 9 bases in the middle. CDR1 and CDR2 (germline): DFQATT, SNEGSKA (reference sequence). The CDR3 consists of 12 residues. The CDR3 is CSASRGSSPLHF. CDR3 nucleotide sequence: TGCAGTGCTAGTAGAGGTAGTTCACCCCTCCACTTT.

The CDR3: CASSKDTVNTEAFF. The CDR3 DNA follows: TGTGCCAGCAGCAAGGACACAGTGAACACTGAAGCTTTCTTT. The chain has TRBV7-9 and TRBJ1-1; perhaps TRBD1 as D (5 bases). V was trimmed by 5 bases and J by 0 bases, leaving 10 bases between them. CDR3 length: 14 residues. Germline CDR1 reads SEHNR; CDR2 reads FQNEAQ (reference sequence).

This clone was seen once. The junction departs from germline at one end; a sequencing error may be responsible. The V gene is TRBV19, the J gene TRBJ1-6; D might be TRBD1 (5 bases). CDR1 and CDR2 from the germline V gene are LNHDA and SQIVND (reference sequence). CDR3 size: 14 residues. The CDR3 sequence is CASHRDSNNSPLHF. CDR3 nucleotide sequence: TGTGCCAGTCATCGGGACTCCAATAATTCACCCCTCCACTTT. Complete variable domain (other parts from reference TRBV19 and TRBJ1-6): DGGITQSPKYLFRKEGQNVTLSCEQNLNHDAMYWYRQDPGQGLRLIYYSQIVNDFQKGDIAEGYSVSREKKESFPLTVTSAQKNPTAFYLCASHRDSNNSPLHFGNGTRLTVT.

The J gene is TRBJ2-2, the V gene TRBV4-1; TRBD1 is a possible D gene (6 bases). V lost 4 bases, J lost 2 bases, and 14 bases lay in between. The CDR3 length is 16 residues. Germline V gene sequence: CDR1 MGHRA, CDR2 YSYEKL. CDR3 DNA: TGCGCCAGCAGCCTCTTTGGGACACTTAACACCGGGGAGCTGTTTTTT. Translated, it gives CASSLFGTLNTGELFF.

The V and J genes are TRBV7-2 and TRBJ2-5, with 9 bases that match TRBD1. Germline-derived CDR1 and CDR2 are SGHTA and FQGNSA. CDR3 size: 15 residues. V trimming: 4 bases; J trimming: 5 bases; junction bases outside the gene matches: 8. CDR3 loop: CASSSLNRGRETQYF. CDR3 DNA sequence: TGTGCCAGCAGCTCCCTCAACAGGGGGCGGGAGACCCAGTACTTC.

The V call is TRBV2, the J call TRBJ2-7, with 7 bases that match TRBD2. This CDR3 is built from 11 residues. V shed 9 bases, J shed 4 bases, and the junction held 3 bases outside the gene matches. Per the germline V gene, CDR1 is SNHLY and CDR2 is FYNNEI. The CDR3 spells CARGGSYEQYF. CDR3 DNA: TGTGCCAGGGGGGGGTCTTACGAGCAGTACTTC.

The V gene is TRBV18, the J gene TRBJ1-2; TRBD1 is a possible D gene (6 bases). The V end lost 6 bases, the J end lost 4 bases, and 18 bases lay between the germline ends. Germline assignment: CDR1 KGHSH and CDR2 LQKENI. This CDR3 contains 15 residues. CDR3 sequence: CASSISAGATYGYTF. DNA for the CDR3: TGTGCCAGCTCCATCTCGGCAGGGGCAACCTATGGCTACACCTTC.

The V call is TRBV2, the J call TRBJ1-2; no reliable D call. Germline CDR1 reads SNHLY; CDR2 reads FYNNEI. Trimming removed 6 bases from V and 4 bases from J, with 6 bases in between. The CDR3 totals 11 residues. The CDR3 nucleotides are TGTGCCAGCAGAGGAGGCTATGGCTACACCTTC. This codes for CASRGGYGYTF.

This clone occurred once. The gene calls are TRBV9 and TRBJ2-7, with D uncertain. V was pared by 4 bases and J by 5 bases, with 25 bases between. Germline V gives CDR1 SGDLS, CDR2 YYNGEE. CDR3 length: 17 amino acids. The chain's CDR3 is CASSPHAHTPVGHEQYF. Written as DNA, the CDR3 is TGTGCCAGCAGCCCCCACGCCCATACCCCGGTCGGCCACGAGCAGTACTTC.

The chain combines TRBV30 with TRBJ1-4; possibly TRBD1 for D (5 bases). V lost 0 bases, J lost 4 bases, and 12 bases lay in between. CDR1 and CDR2 from the germline V gene are GTSNPN and SVGIG (reference sequence). The CDR3 loop spans 15 amino acids. CDR3 protein: CAWSVIRTFNEKLFF. The CDR3 DNA is TGTGCCTGGAGTGTAATCAGGACATTTAATGAAAAACTGTTTTTT.

The rearrangement links TRBV5-1 to TRBJ1-1, with a tentative D call TRBD1 (5 bases). The V end was cut by 1 base, the J end by 4 bases, with 20 bases between. This CDR3 has 17 residues. Germline-derived CDR1 and CDR2 are SGHRS and YFSETQ. CDR3 nucleotides: TGCGCCAGCAGCTTGACTTCAGGGACCGGTAGGGGCACTGAAGCTTTCTTT. Its protein is CASSLTSGTGRGTEAFF.

This chain links TRBV19 with TRBJ1-5; the D is unclear. Between the trimmed V and J ends, which lost 3 bases and 0 bases, there was a span of 9 bases. CDR1 and CDR2 (germline): LNHDA, SQIVND (reference sequence). There are 15 residues in the CDR3. This chain's CDR3 is CASSIAGYSNQPQHF. As DNA, the CDR3 is TGTGCCAGTAGTATCGCTGGTTATAGCAATCAGCCCCAGCATTTT.